This T cell receptor beta chain comes out of a study of tumor-infiltrating lymphocytes in primary liver carcinoma. Looking at the study overall: Among the tumors, stages were T1-T3 N0M0 and sizes roughly 4.2 to 10 cm.

Total RNA (approximately 450 ng) served as template for TCR beta cDNA synthesis primed by a constant-region primer. Researchers made the TCR beta libraries by running three nested multiplex PCR rounds with slightly modified ARM-PCR. Each of the first two PCR rounds ran 9 to 11 cycles with TRBV1-TRBV30 forward and C-beta reverse primers. TCRdb fed the multiplex PCR reads into MiXCR, producing one record per CDR3 protein. The sample records about 92,000 distinct CDR3 sequences, around 68% being singletons. For this clonotype: Its antigen is still unknown. A much larger clone differs from this one at a single base, so this may be a read error.

Unsorted bulk tissue of about 20-32 mg yielded co-extracted RNA and DNA. Patients in the cohort were treatment-naive and living with chronic HBV infection. The V gene's germline CDR1 is WSHSY and CDR2 SAAADI. The CDR3 is made up of 16 amino acids. Trimming shortened V by 3 bases and J by 2 bases, and 15 bases separated the two germline ends. General study findings and limits: Overlap in tumor-adjacent and tumor-blood pairs fell below that of tumor region pairs. Significantly larger top-250-clone fractions were found in tumors than in blood (p = 0.039).

Sequenced material: tumor-adjacent normal liver tissue. The chain couples TRBV10-2 to TRBJ2-3; D possibly uses TRBD1 or TRBD2 (6 bases each). This TCR came from a middle-aged man with primary liver carcinoma and hepatitis B virus infection. The CDR3 nucleotides read TGCGCCAGCAGTGATTTCCTATCGGGGGCCACAGATACGCAGTATTTT. It is translated as CASSDFLSGATDTQYF.